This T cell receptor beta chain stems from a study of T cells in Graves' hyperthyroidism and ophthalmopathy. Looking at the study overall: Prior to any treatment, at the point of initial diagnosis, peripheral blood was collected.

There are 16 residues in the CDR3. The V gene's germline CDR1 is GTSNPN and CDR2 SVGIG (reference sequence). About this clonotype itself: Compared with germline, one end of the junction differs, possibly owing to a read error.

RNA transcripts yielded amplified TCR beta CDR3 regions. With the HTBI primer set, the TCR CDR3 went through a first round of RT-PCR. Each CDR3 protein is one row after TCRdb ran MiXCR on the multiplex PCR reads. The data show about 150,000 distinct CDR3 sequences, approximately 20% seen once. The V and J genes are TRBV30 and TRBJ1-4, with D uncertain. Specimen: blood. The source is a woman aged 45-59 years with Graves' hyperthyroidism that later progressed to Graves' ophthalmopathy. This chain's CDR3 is CVWRPVLNATNEKLFF. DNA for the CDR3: TGTGTCTGGAGGCCCGTGTTGAATGCAACTAATGAAAAACTGTTTTTT.